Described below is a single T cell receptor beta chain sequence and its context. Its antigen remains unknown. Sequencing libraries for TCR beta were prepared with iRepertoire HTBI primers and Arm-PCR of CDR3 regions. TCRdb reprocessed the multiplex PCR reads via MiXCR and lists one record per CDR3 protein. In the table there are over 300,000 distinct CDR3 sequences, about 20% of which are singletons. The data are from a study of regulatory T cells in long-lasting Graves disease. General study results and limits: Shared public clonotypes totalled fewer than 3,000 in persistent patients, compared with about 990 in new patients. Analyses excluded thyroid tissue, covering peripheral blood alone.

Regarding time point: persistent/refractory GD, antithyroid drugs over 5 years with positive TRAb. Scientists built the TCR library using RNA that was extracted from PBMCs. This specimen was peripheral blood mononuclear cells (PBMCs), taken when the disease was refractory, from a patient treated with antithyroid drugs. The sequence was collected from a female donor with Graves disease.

CDR3 loop: CASGGASGDSYNEQFF. The CDR3 region has the DNA TGTGCCAGCGGCGGCGCTAGCGGGGACTCCTACAATGAGCAGTTCTTC. This chain connects TRBV28 to TRBJ2-1; TRBD2 agrees at 9 bases. The CDR3 contains 16 residues. Germline lookup yields CDR1 MDHEN and CDR2 SYDVKM. The junction had 8 bases not matched to a gene; V was cut back by 8 bases and J by 0 bases. Together with reference TRBV28 and TRBJ2-1, the CDR3 gives the full variable domain: DVKVTQSSRYLVKRTGEKVFLECVQDMDHENMFWYRQDPGLGLRLIYFSYDVKMKEKGDIPEGYSVSREKKERFSLILESASTNQTSMYLCASGGASGDSYNEQFFGPGTRLTVL.